This note documents a single T cell receptor (beta chain) sequence. This sample is part of a study of blood T cell repertoires in COVID-19. Overall study: Sites across the United States, Italy and Spain contributed samples from acute and convalescent COVID-19. PBMCs, B-cell-depleted T cells, or T cells were the source of the cDNA or gDNA that made up the material.

How the authors handled the data: Estimates of nucleated cell counts were drawn from the amplification of reference gene primers. TCRdb's table, derived via immunoSEQ multiplex PCR, lists solely in-frame clones and lacks some. The DNA gave D and trimming, while V, J and clone size come from that table. The sample yields about 74,000 clones, about 86% seen once. Source material: peripheral blood. The clonotype was recovered from a woman older than 75 with active or convalescent COVID-19.

The CDR3 coding sequence is TGCGCCAGCAGCACCTTATTGACAGGGCAGGATGGCTACACCTTC. Translating it yields CASSTLLTGQDGYTF. The chain employs TRBV5-1 and TRBJ1-2; 7 bases are shared with TRBD1. Looked up from germline, CDR1 is SGHRS and CDR2 is YFSETQ. CDR3 length: 15 residues. V trimming: 4 bases; J trimming: 6 bases; junction bases outside the gene matches: 12. Full variable domain (missing parts from reference TRBV5-1 and TRBJ1-2): KAGVTQTPRYLIKTRGQQVTLSCSPISGHRSVSWYQQTPGQGLQFLFEYFSETQRNKGNFPGRFSGRQFSNSRSEMNVSTLELGDSALYLCASSTLLTGQDGYTFGSGTRLTVV.